This entry concerns a single TCR beta chain. Its antigen remains unknown. The data belong to a study of shared clonotypes between healthy human individuals. Study context: The composition of the donors was a couple of women and three men aged 18 to 49. Regarding the study as a whole: Sequencing depth was expected to affect clonotype sharing among donors. Blood was the only sampled material, and tissue repertoires likely differ.

V gave up 6 bases and J gave up 4 bases; unmatched junction bases: 8. CDR1 and CDR2 (germline): WSHSY, SAAADI. The length of the CDR3 is 15 residues. Assay: immunoSEQ multiplex PCR; the TCRdb copy retains only in-frame clones and omits some. Here the sample spans millions of clones, approximately 94% being singletons. The sequence was collected from a man between 18 and 29 years old in good health. Sequenced: naive CD4+ T cells sorted from blood. Documented subset: CD45RA+ positively selected. This chain links TRBV10-2 with TRBJ2-7; 11 nucleotides match TRBD2. Here the CDR3 DNA reads TGCGCCAGCAGGGGATCCGGGACTAGCGGTTACGAGCAGTACTTC. Its translation: CASRGSGTSGYEQYF.